A single sample gave rise to the 25 T cell receptor beta chains below, sequenced in a study of CD8 T cells in ankylosing spondylitis. TCRdb itself ran the 5' RACE reads through MiXCR, one entry per CDR3 protein. The sample has some 240,000 distinct CDR3 sequences; 15% to 20% are singletons. Source material: blood, either unsorted or a sorted T cell fraction (not recorded which). Receptors were obtained from a male donor with ankylosing spondylitis or in good health (not recorded which).

Many counts were recorded for this clonotype. This chain joins TRBV13 and TRBJ2-1; TRBD2 might be the D (6 bases). CDR1 is PRHDT and CDR2 is FYEKMQ in the germline V gene (reference sequence). V lost 5 bases and J 5 bases, leaving 19 bases between the germline ends. The length of the CDR3 is 16 residues. The CDR3 nucleotides read TGTGCCAGCAGCCCGACCACTAGGGGAGGCAACAATGAGCAGTTCTTC. Translated, it gives CASSPTTRGGNNEQFF.

The V and J genes are TRBV13 and TRBJ2-5; D possibly matches TRBD1 or TRBD2 (6 bases each). The CDR3 has 15 residues. CDR1 and CDR2 from the germline V gene are PRHDT and FYEKMQ (reference sequence). Trimming cost V 0 bases and J 6 bases, with 14 bases left between them. Here the CDR3 DNA reads TGTGCCAGCAGCTTAGGCCTAGGGGGGCCCCAGACCCAGTACTTC. This sequence encodes CASSLGLGGPQTQYF.

In the case of this clonotype: A single base separates this from a much larger clone, so it may be a read error. This chain joins TRBV29-1 and TRBJ1-1; weak D call: TRBD1 (5 bases). Germline-derived CDR1 and CDR2 are SQVTM and ANQGSEA. CDR3 length: 11 amino acids. The CDR3 spells CSGRWGVEACF. CDR3 DNA sequence: TGCAGCGGCCGTTGGGGGGTGGAAGCTTGCTTT.

This chain uses TRBV14 with TRBJ2-7, with a tentative D call TRBD2 (6 bases). V was shortened by 0 bases and J by 1 base, with 10 bases between the two germline ends. The CDR3 runs 15 residues. The germline CDR1 and CDR2 sequences are SGHDN and FVKESK. CDR3 DNA: TGTGCCAGCAGCCAAGAAAGTGCGGGGTCCTACGAGCAGTACTTC. Translating gives CASSQESAGSYEQYF. Supplemented by reference TRBV14 and TRBJ2-7, the full variable domain reads EAGVTQFPSHSVIEKGQTVTLRCDPISGHDNLYWYRRVMGKEIKFLLHFVKESKQDESGMPNNRFLAERTGGTYSTLKVQPAELEDSGVYFCASSQESAGSYEQYFGPGTRLTVT.

The chain carries TRBV28 and TRBJ1-1; the D is unclear. Germline CDR1 MDHEN, CDR2 SYDVKM. V was shortened by 3 bases and J by 0 bases, with 14 bases between the two germline ends. CDR3 length: 16 amino acids. The CDR3: CASSFRGFEMNTEAFF. As DNA, the CDR3 is TGTGCCAGCAGTTTTCGGGGATTCGAGATGAACACTGAAGCTTTCTTT.

The rearrangement links TRBV18 to TRBJ2-1, with D uncertain. CDR1 and CDR2 from the germline V gene are KGHSH and LQKENI. The germline V and J ends were trimmed by 5 bases and 8 bases, with 16 bases remaining between them. The CDR3 spans 14 residues. CDR3 region: CASSWGSSGDEQFF. CDR3 coding DNA: TGTGCCAGCTCATGGGGATCCTCAGGCGATGAGCAGTTCTTC. The whole variable domain, remainder taken from reference TRBV18 and TRBJ2-1, is NAGVMQNPRHLVRRRGQEARLRCSPMKGHSHVYWYRQLPEEGLKFMVYLQKENIIDESGMPKERFSAEFPKEGPSILRIQQVVRGDSAAYFCASSWGSSGDEQFFGPGTRLTVL.

This clonotype was observed a single time. The DNA is left out, because the CDR3 cannot be placed on it with certainty; the CDR3 is given as TCRdb lists it. The rearrangement joins TRBV10-1 to TRBJ2-2; the table names TRBD2, a call not compared with the DNA. Germline CDR1 is WNHNN and CDR2 is SYGVQD (reference sequence). Both ends counted, the CDR3 spans 16 residues. The CDR3 protein is CASRGLAGSLPGSCFF.

V is TRBV4-3 and J is TRBJ2-3, with 10 nucleotides matching TRBD2. CDR1 is LGHNA, CDR2 YSLEER, per germline. After removal of 2 bases from V and 3 bases from J, the junction contained 2 bases not matched to a gene. The CDR3 is made up of 15 amino acids. CDR3: CASSQTGLATDTQYF. DNA for the CDR3: TGCGCCAGCAGCCAAACGGGACTAGCGACAGATACGCAGTATTTT.

The genes are TRBV29-1 and TRBJ2-1; weak D call: TRBD1 (5 bases). CDR3 length: 13 amino acids. The germline V and J ends were trimmed by 5 bases and 2 bases, with 10 bases remaining between them. Germline CDR1 SQVTM, CDR2 ANQGSEA. The CDR3 nucleotides read TGCAGCGTTCGGTTCAGGGCCTACAATGAGCAGTTCTTC. Protein product: CSVRFRAYNEQFF.

V is TRBV6-1 and J is TRBJ2-3, with 7 bases lining up with TRBD2. Per the germline V gene, CDR1 is MNHNS and CDR2 is SASEGT. The length of the CDR3 is 16 residues. The junction had 10 bases not matched to a gene; V was cut back by 5 bases and J by 2 bases. The CDR3 is CASSQLGGGNTDTQYF. In nucleotides, the CDR3 is TGTGCCAGCAGTCAACTTGGGGGGGGGAACACAGATACGCAGTATTTT.

This clonotype has ten or more counts. The DNA for the CDR3 is TGTGCCAGCAGTGAAATGGGGTACAATGAGCAGTTCTTC. Translation: CASSEMGYNEQFF. This rearrangement joins TRBV25-1 to TRBJ2-1, with D hard to call. Germline lookup yields CDR1 MGHDK and CDR2 SYGVNS. The CDR3 length is 13 residues. Trimming removed 2 bases from V and 4 bases from J, with 6 bases in between.

A few counts support this clonotype. The rearrangement uses TRBV12-3 or TRBV12-4 and TRBJ2-3; no definite D call. The V end was cut by 6 bases, the J end by 6 bases, with 13 bases between. This CDR3 is 13 amino acids long. CDR3 sequence (DNA): TGTGCCAGCAGCGGACCCAGTACGGATACGCAGTATTTT. Translated, it gives CASSGPSTDTQYF.

The chain uses TRBV5-6 and TRBJ2-1; D unclear. CDR1 SGHDT and CDR2 YYEEEE come from the germline V gene. Trimming took 0 bases from V and 4 from J, leaving 8 bases between them. CDR3 size: 14 residues. CDR3 region: CASSLGTPYNEQFF. In nucleotides, the CDR3 is TGTGCCAGCAGCTTGGGGACCCCATACAATGAGCAGTTCTTC.

V usage is TRBV11-2 and J usage is TRBJ2-3; D is perhaps TRBD2 (6 bases). CDR3 size: 16 residues. Germline CDR1 reads SGHAT; CDR2 reads FQNNGV. V lost 4 bases, J lost 8 bases, and 22 bases lay in between. In nucleotides, the CDR3 is TGTGCCAGCAGCTCAAACCCCGGGACTTATGGGGGTACGCAGTATTTT. Translating it yields CASSSNPGTYGGTQYF. Filled out from reference TRBV11-2 and TRBJ2-3, the complete variable domain reads EAGVAQSPRYKIIEKRQSVAFWCNPISGHATLYWYQQILGQGPKLLIQFQNNGVVDDSQLPKDRFSAERLKGVDSTLKIQPAKLEDSAVYLCASSSNPGTYGGTQYFGPGTRLTVL.

The chain combines TRBV3-1 with TRBJ2-7, with 14 bases identical to TRBD2. Per the germline V gene, CDR1 is LGHDT and CDR2 is YNNKEL (reference sequence). J was trimmed by 2 bases and V by 6 bases; bases with no gene match: 12. CDR3 length: 18 residues. The CDR3 bases are TGTGCCAGCAGTCTCCGACTAGCGGGAGGGGGTCAAACCTACGAGCAGTACTTC. This codes for CASSLRLAGGGQTYEQYF.

This clonotype has a count of ten or more. V gene TRBV14 combines with J gene TRBJ2-7; D is unclear. The CDR3 runs to 12 residues. CDR1 SGHDN and CDR2 FVKESK come from the germline V gene. V gave up 1 base and J gave up 1 base, with 2 bases separating them. CDR3 sequence reads: CASSQVSYEQYF. In nucleotides, the CDR3 is TGTGCCAGCAGCCAAGTGTCCTACGAGCAGTACTTC.

This chain uses TRBV6-1 with TRBJ2-7; 7 bases agree with TRBD2. The CDR3 is 14 amino acids. CDR1 is MNHNS, CDR2 SASEGT, per germline. J gave up 2 bases and V 6 bases, and 7 bases lay outside the gene matches. As DNA, the CDR3 is TGTGCCAGCAGGGACCTAGCGGATACCTACGAGCAGTACTTC. It encodes CASRDLADTYEQYF.

This clonotype was observed a handful of times. V is TRBV5-6 and J is TRBJ2-1; 10 bases fit TRBD2. Germline V CDR1 and CDR2: SGHDT, YYEEEE. The V gene end was trimmed by 4 bases and the J gene end by 8 bases; junction bases not matched to a gene: 9. CDR3 size: 15 residues. CDR3 nucleotides: TGTGCCAGCAGCCCGGCCGGACTAGCGGACGATGAGCAGTTCTTC. This sequence encodes CASSPAGLADDEQFF.

This chain connects TRBV6-2 or TRBV6-3 to TRBJ2-7; a weak D match, TRBD2 (6 bases). The V gene lost 5 bases and the J gene lost 5 bases, with 16 bases spanning the gap. The CDR3 runs to 14 residues. Germline values: CDR1 MNHEY, CDR2 SVGEGT. CDR3 sequence reads: CASSPVRESNEQYF. The CDR3 bases are TGTGCCAGCAGTCCGGTGCGGGAAAGTAACGAGCAGTACTTC.

The chain combines TRBV7-9 with TRBJ2-1; the match to TRBD2 covers 14 bases. V lost 5 bases, J lost 9 bases, and 6 bases stayed unmatched. CDR1 is SEHNR and CDR2 is FQNEAQ in the germline V gene (reference sequence). This CDR3 comprises 15 residues. CDR3 nucleotides: TGTGCCAGCAGCGCGACTAGCGGGAGGGCCTCTGAGCAGTTCTTC. Encoded protein: CASSATSGRASEQFF.

The chain recombines TRBV11-2 with TRBJ2-2, with D possibly being TRBD1 or TRBD2 (6 bases each). The CDR3 extends over 18 amino acids. The V end lost 1 base, the J end lost 7 bases, and 22 bases lay between the germline ends. Germline V gene lookup returns CDR1 SGHAT and CDR2 FQNNGV. The chain's CDR3 is CASSLGPPPTGALGELFF. In DNA form, the CDR3 reads TGTGCCAGCAGCTTAGGCCCCCCGCCCACGGGGGCTCTCGGGGAGCTGTTTTTT.

At least ten counts were recorded for this clonotype. The chain is built from TRBV29-1 and TRBJ1-1; D is possibly TRBD1 (5 bases). V was cut by 6 bases and J by 1 base, with 18 bases left in between. In germline, CDR1 is SQVTM, CDR2 ANQGSEA. The CDR3 is made up of 15 amino acids. The CDR3 DNA sequence: TGCAGCGTCCCCACGGGGGGTACGTCGAACACTGAAGCTTTCTTT. It yields the protein CSVPTGGTSNTEAFF. The full variable domain, its missing parts supplied by reference TRBV29-1 and TRBJ1-1, is SAVISQKPSRDICQRGTSLTIQCQVDSQVTMMFWYRQQPGQSLTLIATANQGSEATYESGFVIDKFPISRPNLTFSTLTVSNMSPEDSSIYLCSVPTGGTSNTEAFFGQGTRLTVV.

The chain uses TRBV27 and TRBJ2-7; D is undetermined. Germline values: CDR1 MNHEY, CDR2 SMNVEV (reference sequence). The CDR3 is made up of 12 amino acids. V lost 7 bases and J 3 bases, leaving 10 bases between the germline ends. CDR3 loop: CASKNISYEQYF. Here the CDR3 DNA reads TGTGCCAGCAAAAATATCAGCTACGAGCAGTACTTC.

This clonotype was recorded a few times. J is TRBJ2-7 and V is TRBV5-6; TRBD1 matches 7 bases. Losses at the gene ends were 2 bases for V and 6 bases for J; bases not matched to a gene: 2. The length of the CDR3 is 12 residues. The germline V gene has CDR1 SGHDT and CDR2 YYEEEE. CDR3 bases: TGTGCCAGCAGCTTCGACAGGGTCGAGCAGTACTTC. This encodes CASSFDRVEQYF.

The table lists this clonotype with many counts. The V gene is TRBV4-1, the J gene TRBJ2-7, with D hard to call. The CDR3 is 12 residues long. Germline V gene data show CDR1 as MGHRA and CDR2 as YSYEKL. The germline V and J ends were trimmed by 1 base and 2 bases, with 3 bases remaining between them. This CDR3 reads CASSQGPYEQYF. For the CDR3, the DNA is TGCGCCAGCAGCCAAGGGCCCTACGAGCAGTACTTC.